Following are 9 T cell receptor beta chains from one sample sequenced in a study of cytomegalovirus exposure and HLA in healthy donors (dated 2017 in TCRdb). The library was obtained by the immunoSEQ multiplex PCR assay. For the multiplex PCR, a mixture combining 60 forward primers for TCR Vbeta segments and 13 reverse primers for TCR Jbeta segments was used. TCRdb's version of the immuneACCESS table is confined to in-frame rearrangements and falls short of the full clone set. An unresolved V gene accounts for under half of the shortfall where checked; the remainder is of unknown origin. The sample data list about 130,000 clones, and over 60% of these were observed just once. The ten largest make up about 12% of the sample. The sequenced sample was PBMCs. The receptors stem from a woman aged 55-70 years in good health and CMV-seropositive.

The chain carries TRBV5-1 and TRBJ2-5, with D possibly TRBD2 on 6 matching bases. V was pared by 4 bases and J by 4 bases, with 14 bases between. The germline gives CDR1 SGHRS, CDR2 YFSETQ. This CDR3 comprises 14 residues. The CDR3 DNA reads TGCGCCAGCAGCCTGGGACTGCCTGGAGAGACCCAGTACTTC. This sequence encodes CASSLGLPGETQYF.

The chain recombines TRBV30 with TRBJ2-7, with 8 bases identical to TRBD1. The CDR3 loop spans 13 amino acids. The germline gives CDR1 GTSNPN, CDR2 SVGIG (reference sequence). With 3 bases clipped from V and 2 bases from J, the junction kept 3 bases outside the gene matches. CDR3 sequence: CAWRSTGAYEQYF. CDR3 DNA sequence: TGTGCCTGGAGATCGACAGGGGCCTACGAGCAGTACTTC. Filled out from reference TRBV30 and TRBJ2-7, the complete variable domain reads SQTIHQWPATLVQPVGSPLSLECTVEGTSNPNLYWYRQAAGRGLQLLFYSVGIGQISSEVPQNLSASRPQDRQFILSSKKLLLSDSGFYLCAWRSTGAYEQYFGPGTRLTVT.

The rearrangement uses TRBV7-9 and TRBJ1-4; 8 bases match TRBD1. CDR3 size: 12 residues. Germline CDR1 reads SEHNR; CDR2 reads FQNEAQ (reference sequence). The trim removed 8 bases at V and 8 bases at J, leaving 4 bases unmatched. Here the CDR3 DNA reads TGTGCCAGCGACAGGGGTGGAGAAAAACTGTTTTTT. Its protein is CASDRGGEKLFF.

The J gene is TRBJ2-7, the V gene TRBV6-1, with 8 bases matching TRBD2. Trimming removed 4 bases from V and 5 bases from J; junction bases left unmatched: 7. Germline lookup yields CDR1 MNHNS and CDR2 SASEGT. This CDR3 has 14 residues. The CDR3 DNA is TGTGCCAGCAGTGCCGGGACTAGTCTTAACGAGCAGTACTTC. The encoded protein is CASSAGTSLNEQYF.

This clone was seen just once. This sequence joins TRBV5-1 and TRBJ1-3; 9 bases agree with TRBD1. The J segment lost 7 bases and the V segment lost 4 bases, leaving 6 bases of the junction unmatched. The CDR3 is made up of 14 amino acids. The V gene's germline CDR1 is SGHRS and CDR2 YFSETQ. The CDR3 DNA follows: TGCGCCAGCAGCGAGGGGACAGGGTGGAACACCATATATTTT. This codes for CASSEGTGWNTIYF.

The gene calls are TRBV10-2 and TRBJ2-1, with 9 bases fitting TRBD2. This CDR3 is 13 amino acids long. Unmatched junction bases numbered 5, after V lost 9 bases and J lost 5 bases. Germline assignment: CDR1 WSHSY and CDR2 SAAADI. The CDR3 DNA follows: TGCGCCAGTCGACTAGCGGCTAACAATGAGCAGTTCTTC. It is translated as CASRLAANNEQFF.

The chain links TRBV9 to TRBJ2-7, with 8 bases lining up with TRBD2. The CDR3 length is 14 residues. V lost 0 bases to trimming and J lost 6 bases; unmatched junction nucleotides: 5. CDR1 and CDR2 (germline): SGDLS, YYNGEE. In DNA, the CDR3 is TGTGCCAGCAGCGTAGAAGCGGGAGCAAGCGAGCAGTACTTC. Amino acids: CASSVEAGASEQYF.

CDR3 protein: CASRLRGLDTDTQYF. The CDR3 bases are TGTGCCAGCAGACTCAGGGGATTGGACACAGATACGCAGTATTTT. The chain employs TRBV2 and TRBJ2-3; D is perhaps TRBD1 (6 bases). The germline CDR1 and CDR2 sequences are SNHLY and FYNNEI. The length of the CDR3 is 15 residues. The ends were cut back, 6 bases at V and 2 bases at J, with 15 bases in the middle. Filled out from reference TRBV2 and TRBJ2-3, the complete variable domain reads EPEVTQTPSHQVTQMGQEVILRCVPISNHLYFYWYRQILGQKVEFLVSFYNNEISEKSEIFDDQFSVERPDGSNFTLKIRSTKLEDSAMYFCASRLRGLDTDTQYFGPGTRLTVL.

V is TRBV7-7 and J is TRBJ2-5; 8 nucleotides agree with TRBD1. Germline-derived CDR1 and CDR2 are SSHAT and FNYEAQ (reference sequence). The CDR3 contains 13 residues. The trim removed 6 bases at V and 7 bases at J, leaving 7 bases unmatched. The CDR3 DNA is TGTGCCAGCAGTCCTGGACAGGGAGGGACCCAGTACTTC. It encodes CASSPGQGGTQYF.